These 32 T cell receptor beta chains came from one sample sequenced in a study of T cell clonality in common variable immunodeficiency. Sequencing used immunoSEQ multiplex PCR; TCRdb keeps in-frame clones, though not all of them. Sampling found under 45,000 clones, none seen once. Sequenced: peripheral blood mononuclear cells. These receptors all stem from a person aged 18-69 years in good health.

Concerning this clone: The read halts 3 residues ahead of the CDR3 end, with the missing end drawn from the germline J gene. This sequence joins TRBV18 and TRBJ2-1, with 13 bases aligning to TRBD2. CDR1 is KGHSH and CDR2 is LQKENI in the germline V gene. This CDR3 is 17 amino acids long. The V gene end was trimmed by 3 bases and the J gene end by 4 bases; junction bases not matched to a gene: 6. The sequenced CDR3 bases are TGTGCCAGCTCACCTCCGGGACTAGCGGGATCATACAATGAG. Its translation is CASSPPGLAGSYNE. The full CDR3 protein reads CASSPPGLAGSYNEQFF.

This clone was found many times. Read coverage stops 3 residues before the CDR3 terminus; the germline J gene supplies the remainder. The gene calls are TRBV5-1 and TRBJ2-3; perhaps TRBD1 as D (6 bases). V shed 7 bases and J shed 0 bases, with 9 bases lying between them. This CDR3 is 13 amino acids long. Germline CDR1 SGHRS, CDR2 YFSETQ. The part of the CDR3 DNA that was read is TGCGCCAGCGGGACAACGAGCACAGATACG. As protein: CASGTTSTDT. The complete CDR3 reads CASGTTSTDTQYF.

With regard to this clone: Read sequence stops 3 residues before the CDR3 end, and the germline J gene provides the missing end. The sample carries other DNA sequences with the same CDR3. The chain employs TRBV30 and TRBJ1-2; 7 bases are shared with TRBD1. Germline loops: CDR1 GTSNPN, CDR2 SVGIG (reference sequence). There are 13 residues in the CDR3. Partial CDR3 DNA: TGTGCCTGGAGTTCCCTCAGGGGGGCCGGC. Its translation is CAWSSLRGAG. The full CDR3 is CAWSSLRGAGYTF.

This clone was counted many times. The CDR3 goes on 3 residues after the read ends, and that part is filled in from the germline J gene. The rearrangement joins TRBV20-1 to TRBJ2-3; D is perhaps TRBD1 (6 bases). Trimming pared 5 bases from V and 1 base from J, leaving 13 bases between. The CDR3 has 14 residues. Germline lookup yields CDR1 DFQATT and CDR2 SNEGSKA (reference sequence). CDR3 DNA (partial): TGCAGTGCTGTCCGGGACACCCGCACAGATACG. This sequence encodes CSAVRDTRTDT. The entire CDR3 protein is CSAVRDTRTDTQYF.

There are many counts of this clone. Partial CDR3 DNA: TGTGCCAGCACTGCCCTAAATACTTACGAG. This translates into CASTALNTYE. The full CDR3 protein reads CASTALNTYEQYF. V gene TRBV12-3 or TRBV12-4 combines with J gene TRBJ2-7; unclear D gene. The CDR3 is cut off 3 residues early in the read; its end comes from the germline J gene. This CDR3 has 13 residues. V gave up 7 bases and J gave up 4 bases, with 14 bases separating them.

There are many counts of this clone. Read coverage stops 3 residues before the CDR3 terminus; the germline J gene supplies the remainder. The chain joins TRBV9 to TRBJ2-7, with TRBD2 as a possible D gene (5 bases). V lost 1 base, J lost 5 bases, and 13 bases lay in between. Germline CDR1 SGDLS, CDR2 YYNGEE. The CDR3 contains 14 residues. The CDR3: CASSVSLAWNEQYF. The CDR3 DNA, read in part, is TGTGCCAGCAGCGTATCCCTAGCATGGAACGAG. The entire variable domain, with the rest obtained from reference TRBV9 and TRBJ2-7, is as follows: DSGVTQTPKHLITATGQRVTLRCSPRSGDLSVYWYQQSLDQGLQFLIQYYNGEERAKGNILERFSAQQFPDLHSELNLSSLELGDSALYFCASSVSLAWNEQYFGPGTRLTVT.

At least ten counts were recorded for this clone. Read data end 3 residues before the CDR3 end; the end is taken from the germline J gene. The chain couples TRBV19 to TRBJ2-4; TRBD2 matches 12 bases. V was clipped by 8 bases and J by 6 bases; unmatched bases: 5. CDR1 is LNHDA and CDR2 is SQIVND in the germline V gene (reference sequence). The CDR3 consists of 14 residues. CDR3 sequence reads: CASRRTSGTNIQYF. Partial CDR3 DNA: TGTGCCAGTCGTAGGACTAGCGGGACAAACATT.

This clone was found many times. The read ends 3 residues before the CDR3 terminus; that terminus is restored from the germline J gene. The J gene is TRBJ1-2, the V gene TRBV5-1; D remains ambiguous. The CDR3 has 15 amino acids. Germline V CDR1 and CDR2: SGHRS, YFSETQ. CDR3 residues: CASSLESGVFWGYTF. Incomplete CDR3 DNA: TGCGCCAGCAGCTTGGAGTCAGGTGTCTTTTGGGGC. Looking up the rest from reference TRBV5-1 and TRBJ1-2 gives the full variable domain: KAGVTQTPRYLIKTRGQQVTLSCSPISGHRSVSWYQQTPGQGLQFLFEYFSETQRNKGNFPGRFSGRQFSNSRSEMNVSTLELGDSALYLCASSLESGVFWGYTFGSGTRLTVV.

This clone was recorded a few times. The CDR3 end lies 3 residues beyond the end of the read and is filled in from the germline J gene. The chain combines TRBV11-2 with TRBJ2-3; no clear D. CDR1 is SGHAT, CDR2 FQNNGV, per germline. The CDR3 spans 13 residues. With 5 bases removed from V and 5 bases from J, the gap between germline ends came to 11 bases. The sequenced CDR3 bases are TGTGCCAGCAGCGCTATCCCGGGAGATACG. As protein: CASSAIPGDT. The complete CDR3 protein is CASSAIPGDTQYF.

This clone was seen at least ten times. The CDR3 end falls 3 residues outside the read, so it is completed with the germline J gene. This chain joins TRBV7-9 and TRBJ1-5, with D uncertain. The CDR3 extends over 14 amino acids. Germline V gene lookup returns CDR1 SEHNR and CDR2 FQNEAQ (reference sequence). V was trimmed by 3 bases and J by 7 bases, leaving 13 bases between them. CDR3 bases read: TGTGCCAGCAGCTTGTGGCAGGAAAACCAGCCC. It is translated as CASSLWQENQP. The full CDR3 is CASSLWQENQPQHF.

This clone was picked up many times. The DNA ends 3 residues before the CDR3 does, and the rest of the CDR3 is filled in from the germline J gene. The chain uses TRBV7-6 and TRBJ2-3; TRBD2 matches at 12 bases. In germline, CDR1 is SGHVS, CDR2 FNYEAQ. The CDR3 consists of 15 residues. The V gene end was trimmed by 5 bases and the J gene end by 4 bases; junction bases not matched to a gene: 4. Incomplete CDR3 DNA: TGTGCCAGCAGCAAAACTAGCGGGAGGTCAGATACG. Encoded protein: CASSKTSGRSDT. The entire CDR3 reads CASSKTSGRSDTQYF.

Note on this clone: The read ends 3 residues shy of where the CDR3 ends; the end is completed using the germline J gene. The chain recombines TRBV19 with TRBJ1-1, with TRBD1 matching 10 bases. There are 14 residues in the CDR3. CDR1 LNHDA and CDR2 SQIVND come from the germline V gene (reference sequence). V gave up 6 bases and J gave up 5 bases; unmatched junction bases: 6. The CDR3 reads CASRPDRGQTEAFF. The sequenced CDR3 bases are TGTGCCAGTAGACCTGACAGGGGGCAGACTGAA.

This clone was seen at least ten times. The CDR3 extends 3 residues past the end of the read, so its final part is completed from the germline J gene. This chain links TRBV28 with TRBJ2-5, with a weak D call TRBD2 (6 bases). Trimming removed 6 bases at V and 1 base at J, with 18 bases between. Looked up from germline, CDR1 is MDHEN and CDR2 is SYDVKM. The CDR3 has 16 amino acids. Incomplete CDR3 DNA: TGTGCCAGCAGCCCCTCGGGGCGGGGCCCCCAAGAGACC. It is translated as CASSPSGRGPQET. The full-length CDR3 reads as CASSPSGRGPQETQYF.

In regard to this clone: The read terminates 3 residues ahead of where the CDR3 ends, so the germline J gene completes it. The J gene is TRBJ2-3, the V gene TRBV5-6; TRBD1 matches 10 bases. Per the germline V gene, CDR1 is SGHDT and CDR2 is YYEEEE. The CDR3 covers 15 residues. The CDR3 region is CASSALDRGGQPQYF. The sequenced part of the CDR3 DNA is TGTGCCAGCAGCGCTTTGGACAGGGGGGGTCAGCCG.

This clone was detected many times. The sequenced part of the CDR3 DNA is TGTGCCAGCAGCTCTGGCCCGGGGACAGGAATCTTGCCCTACGAG. It yields the protein CASSSGPGTGILPYE. The entire CDR3 is CASSSGPGTGILPYEQYF. The chain uses TRBV7-8 and TRBJ2-7; 8 nucleotides line up with TRBD1. The missing CDR3 end, 3 residues past where the read stops, is filled in from the germline J gene. CDR1 is SGHVS, CDR2 FQNEAQ, per germline. J lost 2 bases, V lost 4 bases, and 16 bases had no gene match. This CDR3 has 18 amino acids.

This clone was observed many times. The read terminates 3 residues ahead of where the CDR3 ends, so the germline J gene completes it. The V gene is TRBV29-1, the J gene TRBJ1-2, with 9 bases matching TRBD1. The CDR3 has 15 amino acids. CDR1 is SQVTM and CDR2 is ANQGSEA in the germline V gene. V lost 7 bases to trimming and J lost 4 bases; unmatched junction nucleotides: 13. Here the CDR3 reads CSAISTGTGPYGYTF. CDR3 DNA, as far as it was read: TGCAGCGCAATAAGCACCGGGACAGGGCCCTATGGC.

This clone was counted many times. CDR3 DNA (partial): TGTGCCAGCAGCGCGGGACAGGGGAATTCACCC. Its protein is CASSAGQGNSP. Given in full, the CDR3 is CASSAGQGNSPLHF. This rearrangement joins TRBV5-4 to TRBJ1-6, with 10 bases lining up with TRBD1. The CDR3 goes on 3 residues after the read ends, and that part is filled in from the germline J gene. Germline CDR1 and CDR2: SGHNT and YYREEE (reference sequence). The junction had 2 bases not matched to a gene; V was cut back by 4 bases and J by 7 bases. The CDR3 contains 14 residues.

The table lists this clone with many counts. The sequence runs out 3 residues before the end of the CDR3; the remainder is reconstructed from the germline J gene. This chain joins TRBV5-1 and TRBJ2-2; 9 nucleotides align to TRBD2. The V and J ends lost 6 bases and 7 bases, in that order; junction bases with no gene match: 10. CDR3 length equals 15 residues. Germline V gene lookup returns CDR1 SGHRS and CDR2 YFSETQ. The CDR3 reads CASTGRGGLSGELFF. The CDR3 DNA, read in part, is TGCGCCAGCACCGGGCGGGGGGGCCTTAGCGGGGAG.

This clone was seen a few times. The CDR3 end lies 3 residues beyond the end of the read and is filled in from the germline J gene. This chain connects TRBV7-9 to TRBJ1-2; D is ambiguous. CDR3 size: 15 residues. CDR1 and CDR2 from the germline V gene are SEHNR and FQNEAQ (reference sequence). The DNA read from the CDR3 is TGTGCCAGCAGCTTAGACGGCGTCCCCACAGATACC. This gives the protein CASSLDGVPTDT. The complete CDR3 reads CASSLDGVPTDTYTF.

This clone was observed at least ten times. The CDR3 extends 3 residues past the end of the read, so its final part is completed from the germline J gene. The chain combines TRBV12-5 with TRBJ2-5; TRBD2 agrees at 7 bases. CDR3 length: 14 residues. J was trimmed by 3 bases and V by 6 bases; bases with no gene match: 7. CDR1 is LGHNT and CDR2 is FRNRAP in the germline V gene. The CDR3 region is CASGPLLAEETQYF. Partial CDR3 DNA: TGTGCTAGTGGACCTCTCCTAGCGGAAGAGACC.

Note on this clone: The CDR3 goes on 3 residues after the read ends, and that part is filled in from the germline J gene. The chain has TRBV11-3 and TRBJ2-1, with D perhaps matching TRBD2 (5 bases). The CDR3 loop spans 13 amino acids. CDR1 and CDR2 (germline): SGHNT, YENEEA. V was trimmed by 5 bases and J by 9 bases, leaving 14 bases between them. The CDR3: CASSPPEGAEQFF. The sequenced part of the CDR3 DNA is TGTGCCAGCAGCCCCCCCGAGGGTGCTGAG.

This clone has more than one count but fewer than ten. CDR3 DNA, as far as it was read: TGCGCCAGCAGCTTACTGGACAGGGAAAGCACAGATACG. It codes for CASSLLDRESTDT. In full, the CDR3 is CASSLLDRESTDTQYF. The chain recombines TRBV5-1 with TRBJ2-3; 8 bases map to TRBD1. The read falls 3 residues short of the CDR3 end, and the missing part is taken from the germline J gene. Looked up from germline, CDR1 is SGHRS and CDR2 is YFSETQ. The CDR3 covers 16 residues. Trimming cost V 2 bases and J 0 bases; bases outside gene matches: 5. Supplemented by reference TRBV5-1 and TRBJ2-3, the full variable domain reads KAGVTQTPRYLIKTRGQQVTLSCSPISGHRSVSWYQQTPGQGLQFLFEYFSETQRNKGNFPGRFSGRQFSNSRSEMNVSTLELGDSALYLCASSLLDRESTDTQYFGPGTRLTVL.

The table lists this clone with many counts. The CDR3 extends 3 residues past the end of the read, so its final part is completed from the germline J gene. The V call is TRBV29-1, the J call TRBJ1-2; 11 bases agree with TRBD1. The CDR3 runs 14 residues. Germline V CDR1 and CDR2: SQVTM, ANQGSEA. The CDR3 loop is CSVEGQGVLGGYTF. The covered CDR3 bases are TGCAGCGTTGAGGGACAGGGGGTACTGGGGGGC.

This clone was seen at least ten times. The read ends 3 residues shy of where the CDR3 ends; the end is completed using the germline J gene. This chain connects TRBV24-1 to TRBJ2-7; a weak D match, TRBD1 (6 bases). CDR3 length: 19 amino acids. Germline V gene data show CDR1 as KGHDR and CDR2 as SFDVKD. The germline V and J ends were trimmed by 0 bases and 1 base, with 21 bases remaining between them. CDR3 DNA (partial): TGTGCCACCAGTGATTTGCAACTGCCCGGGACAAAGAATTCCTACGAG. Protein sequence: CATSDLQLPGTKNSYE. The full CDR3 reads CATSDLQLPGTKNSYEQYF.

This clone occurred many times. The DNA ends 3 residues before the CDR3 does, and the rest of the CDR3 is filled in from the germline J gene. The chain has TRBV5-1 and TRBJ2-7, with TRBD1 identical over 8 bases. The length of the CDR3 is 15 residues. Germline CDR1 SGHRS, CDR2 YFSETQ. The V segment lost 0 bases and the J segment 2 bases; nucleotides outside the gene matches: 4. The sequenced part of the CDR3 DNA is TGCGCCAGCAGCTTGGTAGGACAGGGACCCTACGAG. It translates to CASSLVGQGPYE. The CDR3 in its entirety is CASSLVGQGPYEQYF. Variable domain in full (rest from reference TRBV5-1 and TRBJ2-7): KAGVTQTPRYLIKTRGQQVTLSCSPISGHRSVSWYQQTPGQGLQFLFEYFSETQRNKGNFPGRFSGRQFSNSRSEMNVSTLELGDSALYLCASSLVGQGPYEQYFGPGTRLTVT.

This clone occurred many times. The missing CDR3 end, 3 residues past where the read stops, is filled in from the germline J gene. The chain carries TRBV7-9 and TRBJ2-3; unclear D gene. The CDR3 extends over 13 amino acids. Germline V gene sequence: CDR1 SEHNR, CDR2 FQNEAQ (reference sequence). V dropped 6 bases and J dropped 5 bases, with 12 bases sitting between them. This CDR3 is CASSSRFGDTQYF. The CDR3 DNA, read in part, is TGTGCCAGCAGTTCTAGATTTGGAGATACG.

This clone was recorded many times. The read falls 3 residues short of the CDR3 end, and the missing part is taken from the germline J gene. This sequence joins TRBV18 and TRBJ2-5, with 7 bases matching TRBD1. With 5 bases clipped from V and 1 base from J, the junction kept 10 bases outside the gene matches. The germline CDR1 and CDR2 sequences are KGHSH and LQKENI. The CDR3 has 16 residues. The part of the CDR3 DNA that was read is TGTGCCAGCTCATACGGACAGGCAGAGCCCCAAGAGACC. It is translated as CASSYGQAEPQET. The CDR3 as a whole reads CASSYGQAEPQETQYF.

This clone occurred many times. Coverage ceases 3 residues before the CDR3 finishes, and the germline J gene fills in the end. V usage is TRBV20-1 and J usage is TRBJ1-2; 8 bases fit TRBD1. J lost 4 bases, V lost 5 bases, and 6 bases had no gene match. The CDR3 runs 13 residues. The germline CDR1 and CDR2 sequences are DFQATT and SNEGSKA (reference sequence). Incomplete CDR3 DNA: TGCAGTGCTGATGACGGGACAGGCTATGGC. Translating gives CSADDGTGYG. The entire CDR3 is CSADDGTGYGYTF.

A note on this clone: One junction end disagrees with the germline gene, perhaps due to a read error. The read falls 3 residues short of the CDR3 end, and the missing part is taken from the germline J gene. The chain carries TRBV7-7 and TRBJ2-7; 12 bases are shared with TRBD2. CDR1 SSHAT and CDR2 FNYEAQ come from the germline V gene (reference sequence). This CDR3 spans 14 amino acids. The CDR3 region is CASSPSGGAHEQYF. The covered CDR3 bases are TGTGCTAGCAGCCCTAGCGGGGGGGCCCACGAG. The full variable domain, its missing parts supplied by reference TRBV7-7 and TRBJ2-7, is GAGVSQSPRYKVTKRGQDVTLRCDPISSHATLYWYQQALGQGPEFLTYFNYEAQPDKSGLPSDRFSAERPEGSISTLTIQRTEQRDSAMYRCASSPSGGAHEQYFGPGTRLTVT.

This clone was recorded many times. With the read ending 3 residues before the CDR3 end, the germline J gene is used to fill in that end. The sample holds other DNA sequences that translate to the same CDR3. The chain has TRBV20-1 and TRBJ1-2, with D perhaps matching TRBD1 (5 bases). Germline V CDR1 and CDR2: DFQATT, SNEGSKA (reference sequence). This CDR3 has 12 residues. CDR3 DNA, as far as it was read: TGCAGTGCGATGGACACTTACGACGGC. Translated: CSAMDTYDG. The whole CDR3 is CSAMDTYDGYTF.

This clone was detected many times. The junction departs from germline at one end; a sequencing error may be responsible. The read gets to within 3 residues of the CDR3 end, and the germline J gene fills in the rest. This chain joins TRBV4-1 and TRBJ2-5, with TRBD2 matching over 10 bases. The CDR3 is 16 residues long. Germline CDR1 reads MGHRA; CDR2 reads YSYEKL. The CDR3 loop is CTSSQANRLAGETQYF. The covered CDR3 bases are TGCACCAGCAGCCAAGCTAATAGACTAGCGGGAGAGACC.

This clone came up a few times. The CDR3 extends 3 residues past the end of the read, so its final part is completed from the germline J gene. V usage is TRBV19 and J usage is TRBJ1-1, with D possibly TRBD1 on 6 matching bases. The V end lost 6 bases, the J end lost 4 bases, and 9 bases lay between the germline ends. Germline V lookup: CDR1 LNHDA, CDR2 SQIVND (reference sequence). The CDR3 is 12 residues long. Here the CDR3 reads CASRGAATEAFF. CDR3 DNA (partial): TGTGCCAGTAGGGGGGCGGCCACTGAA.